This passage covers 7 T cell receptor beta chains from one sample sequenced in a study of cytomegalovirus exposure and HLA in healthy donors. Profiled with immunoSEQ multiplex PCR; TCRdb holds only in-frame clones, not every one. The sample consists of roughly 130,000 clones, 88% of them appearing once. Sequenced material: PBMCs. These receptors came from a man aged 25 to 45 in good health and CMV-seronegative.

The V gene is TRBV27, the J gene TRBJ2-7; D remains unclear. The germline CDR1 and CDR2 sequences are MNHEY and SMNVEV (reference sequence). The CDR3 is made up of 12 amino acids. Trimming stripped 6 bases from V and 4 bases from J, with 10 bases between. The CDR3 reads CASSLPGYEQYF. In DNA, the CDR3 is TGTGCCAGCAGCCTTCCAGGATACGAGCAGTACTTC.

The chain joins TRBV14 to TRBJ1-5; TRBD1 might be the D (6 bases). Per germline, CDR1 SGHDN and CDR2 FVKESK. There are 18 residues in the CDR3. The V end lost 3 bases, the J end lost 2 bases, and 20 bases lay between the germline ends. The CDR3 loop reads CASSQDSGTTTGNQPQHF. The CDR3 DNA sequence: TGTGCCAGCAGCCAGGATTCCGGGACAACAACCGGCAATCAGCCCCAGCATTTT.

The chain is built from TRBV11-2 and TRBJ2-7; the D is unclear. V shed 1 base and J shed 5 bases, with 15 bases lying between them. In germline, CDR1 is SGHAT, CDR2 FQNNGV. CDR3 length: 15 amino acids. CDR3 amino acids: CASSLASQGGNEQYF. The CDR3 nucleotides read TGTGCCAGCAGCTTAGCCAGCCAAGGCGGAAACGAGCAGTACTTC.

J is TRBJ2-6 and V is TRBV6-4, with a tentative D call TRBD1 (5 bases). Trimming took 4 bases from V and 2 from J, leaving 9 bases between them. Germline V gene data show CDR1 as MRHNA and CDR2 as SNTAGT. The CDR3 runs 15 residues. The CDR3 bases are TGTGCCAGCAGTGTCGAGGACACTGGGGCCAACGTCCTGACTTTC. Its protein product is CASSVEDTGANVLTF.

Here the CDR3 reads CASSPSEASLAYEQYF. DNA of the CDR3: TGTGCCAGCTCACCATCGGAGGCTAGCCTTGCCTACGAGCAGTACTTC. The genes are TRBV18 and TRBJ2-7; tentatively, D is TRBD2 (5 bases). Germline assignment: CDR1 KGHSH and CDR2 LQKENI. The CDR3 has 16 residues. V lost 2 bases and J 2 bases, leaving 16 bases between the germline ends.

In DNA form, the CDR3 reads TGTGCCAGCAGCGGACAGTTCATGAACACTGAAGCTTTCTTT. Protein: CASSGQFMNTEAFF. This rearrangement joins TRBV5-6 to TRBJ1-1; possibly TRBD1 for D (6 bases). The CDR3 has 14 amino acids. V was pared by 4 bases and J by 0 bases, with 10 bases between. The germline V gene encodes CDR1 SGHDT and CDR2 YYEEEE. The complete variable domain, with remaining parts taken from reference TRBV5-6 and TRBJ1-1, reads DAGVTQSPTHLIKTRGQQVTLRCSPKSGHDTVSWYQQALGQGPQFIFQYYEEEERQRGNFPDRFSGHQFPNYSSELNVNALLLGDSALYLCASSGQFMNTEAFFGQGTRLTVV.

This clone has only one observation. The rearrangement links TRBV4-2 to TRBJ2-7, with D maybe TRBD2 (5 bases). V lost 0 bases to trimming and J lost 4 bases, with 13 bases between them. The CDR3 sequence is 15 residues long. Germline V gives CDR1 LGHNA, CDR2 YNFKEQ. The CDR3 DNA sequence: TGTGCCAGCAGCCAAGAGGCGGGTAACACTTACGAGCAGTACTTC. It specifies CASSQEAGNTYEQYF.